Below, 2 T cell receptor beta chains from the same sample are listed, as sequenced in a study of blood T cell repertoires in COVID-19. Data came from immunoSEQ multiplex PCR; TCRdb stores just in-frame clones and leaves some out. The data show under 400,000 clones, with roughly nine tenths seen just once and 3.5% to 4% held by the top ten. The sample comprised peripheral blood. The receptor source for this set is a woman aged 60-70 years with COVID-19, enrolled during active disease.

The V call is TRBV11-2, the J call TRBJ2-7, with D tentatively TRBD1 (6 bases). The V end was cut by 5 bases, the J end by 3 bases, with 17 bases between. The CDR3 is 15 amino acids. Germline CDR1 SGHAT, CDR2 FQNNGV. The CDR3: CASSRGGSSYYEQYF. CDR3 sequence (DNA): TGTGCCAGCAGCCGAGGGGGATCTTCTTACTACGAGCAGTACTTC.

The V call is TRBV5-6, the J call TRBJ2-7, with D perhaps TRBD1 (7 bases). The V gene's germline CDR1 is SGHDT and CDR2 YYEEEE. V gave up 5 bases and J gave up 2 bases, with 14 bases separating them. The CDR3 is made up of 14 amino acids. CDR3 loop: CASRRGTDTYEQYF. In DNA form, the CDR3 reads TGTGCCAGCAGACGCGGGACAGACACCTACGAGCAGTACTTC.